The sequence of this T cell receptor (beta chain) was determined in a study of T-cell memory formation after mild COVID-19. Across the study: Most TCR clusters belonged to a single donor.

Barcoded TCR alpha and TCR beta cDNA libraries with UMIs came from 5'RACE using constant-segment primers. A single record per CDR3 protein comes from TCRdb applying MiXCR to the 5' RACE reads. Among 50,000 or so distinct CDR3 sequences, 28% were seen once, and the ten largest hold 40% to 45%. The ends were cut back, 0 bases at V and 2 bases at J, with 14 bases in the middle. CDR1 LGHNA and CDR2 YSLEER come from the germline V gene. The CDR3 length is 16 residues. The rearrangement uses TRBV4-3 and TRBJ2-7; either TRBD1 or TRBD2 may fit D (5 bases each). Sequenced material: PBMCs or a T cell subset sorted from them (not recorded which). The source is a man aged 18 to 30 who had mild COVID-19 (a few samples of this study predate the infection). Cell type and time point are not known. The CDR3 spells CASSQELRGPTYEQYF. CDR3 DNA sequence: TGCGCCAGCAGCCAAGAACTGAGGGGCCCAACCTACGAGCAGTACTTC.